Sequencing of this T cell receptor beta chain was carried out in a study of blood T cell repertoires in COVID-19. Whole-study context: T cells, B-cell-depleted T cells, or PBMCs supplied cDNA or gDNA.

The CDR3 has 14 amino acids. The germline CDR1 and CDR2 sequences are GTSNPN and SVGIG (reference sequence). V was clipped by 0 bases and J by 8 bases, with 11 bases between them. Authors' processing steps: Reference gene primer amplification gave estimated nucleated cell counts. Profiled with immunoSEQ multiplex PCR; TCRdb holds only in-frame clones, not every one. Clone size and V and J calls were adopted from that table, with D and trimming inferred from the DNA. Among a few hundred thousand clones listed, over 80% were seen once. The V call is TRBV30, the J call TRBJ1-6; D may be TRBD1 (5 bases). The TCR comes from a woman in her 70s with COVID-19, enrolled during active disease. The specimen sequenced was peripheral blood. The CDR3 sequence is CAWSVGQADSPLHF. In DNA form, the CDR3 reads TGTGCCTGGAGTGTAGGACAAGCAGATTCACCCCTCCACTTT.